This T cell receptor (beta chain) was sequenced in a study of CD8 T cells in Susac syndrome. High-throughput TCR beta sequencing covered peripheral CD8+ and CD4+ T cells. It was treatment-naive patients with stable or active relapsing-remitting disease who made up the multiple sclerosis controls. FACS was used to enrich TEMRA cells, whereas the CD8+ and CD4+ T cells were obtained by negative isolation. The CDR3 loop spans 12 amino acids. Germline assignment: CDR1 MNHEY and CDR2 SVGEGT. V lost 7 bases to trimming and J lost 4 bases, with 11 bases between them. An amount of RNA that ranged from about 0.45 to 1 ug was reverse transcribed with random hexamers. With immunoSEQ multiplex PCR, TCR beta CDR3 was amplified across 54 Vbeta and 13 Jbeta. TCRdb re-called the immunoSEQ multiplex PCR reads through MiXCR, storing one row per CDR3 protein. The data hold 70,000 or so distinct CDR3 sequences, with around 96% observed a single time.

The chain joins TRBV6-2 or TRBV6-3 to TRBJ2-7; a possible D gene is TRBD2 (5 bases). The receptor comes from a human donor with multiple sclerosis. What was sequenced was CD8+ T cells from PBMCs. CDR3 nucleotides: TGTGCCAGCACCCTCCGGGGTTACGAGCAGTACTTC. Amino acids: CASTLRGYEQYF.